This is a list of T cell receptor beta chains from one sample in a study of blood T cell repertoires in COVID-19. Assay: immunoSEQ multiplex PCR; the TCRdb copy retains only in-frame clones and omits some. The repertoire has 170,000 or so clones, around four fifths of them found once; the top ten carry 6.5% to 8%. Sequencing was done on a sample of peripheral blood. Receptors originate from a man in his 70s with active or convalescent COVID-19. CDR3s include the opening cysteine and the closing phenylalanine or tryptophan. Fields, in order: D gene, J gene, clone size, V gene, CDR3 DNA, CDR3 protein. D genes are given only for firm matches. Not all rows give a size; the values are once, few, many and, for expanded clones, a class.

D: NA
J: TRBJ1-5
size: few
V: TRBV6-2/TRBV6-3
DNA: TGTGCCAGCAGTTACCCAGGGAGCAATCAGCCCCAGCATTTT
CDR3: CASSYPGSNQPQHF

D: TRBD1
J: TRBJ2-2
size: few
V: TRBV7-9
DNA: TGTGCCAGCAGCTTGACAGGGGCGGCCGGGGAGCTGTTTTTT
CDR3: CASSLTGAAGELFF

D: TRBD2
J: TRBJ2-7
size: NA
V: TRBV29-1
DNA: TGCAGCGTTGATGGGACTAGCGGTTACGAGCAGTACTTC
CDR3: CSVDGTSGYEQYF

D: TRBD1
J: TRBJ2-5
size: NA
V: TRBV7-9
DNA: TGTGCCAGCAGCTTACCGGGACAGTCGGAGACCCAGTACTTC
CDR3: CASSLPGQSETQYF

D: NA
J: TRBJ2-1
size: NA
V: TRBV21-1
DNA: TGTGCCAGCAGCAAATGGCCTGAGCAGTTCTTC
CDR3: CASSKWPEQFF

D: NA
J: TRBJ2-7
size: NA
V: TRBV10-3
DNA: TGTGCCATCAGATCGGTAGACGAGCAGTACTTC
CDR3: CAIRSVDEQYF

D: TRBD2
J: TRBJ2-1
size: once
V: TRBV7-8
DNA: TGTGCCAGCAGCTTAGGGTCCAGCGGGGGAGGCTCCTACAATGAGCAGTTCTTC
CDR3: CASSLGSSGGGSYNEQFF

D: TRBD2
J: TRBJ2-1
size: once
V: TRBV24-1
DNA: TGTGCCACCAGCAGACGGGGGGAGTGGTCTGAGCAGTTCTTC
CDR3: CATSRRGEWSEQFF

D: TRBD1
J: TRBJ1-3
size: NA
V: TRBV10-3
DNA: TGTGCCACCCGCTGGGGACAGGGAGAGGACACCATATATTTT
CDR3: CATRWGQGEDTIYF

D: NA
J: TRBJ1-1
size: NA
V: TRBV6-2/TRBV6-3
DNA: TGTGCCAGCAGTTCGCAAATGAGGACTGAAGCTTTCTTT
CDR3: CASSSQMRTEAFF

D: TRBD1
J: TRBJ1-6
size: many
V: TRBV5-4
DNA: TGTGCCAGCAGCCATGACAGGGGGCTAGAGAATTCACCCCTCCACTTT
CDR3: CASSHDRGLENSPLHF

D: TRBD1
J: TRBJ1-5
size: once
V: TRBV6-2/TRBV6-3
DNA: TGTGCCAGCAGCTTCCGACGGGACAGGGCTCTATATAGCAATCAGCCCCAGCATTTT
CDR3: CASSFRRDRALYSNQPQHF

D: NA
J: TRBJ1-2
size: NA
V: TRBV29-1
DNA: TGCAGCGTCGTAAACACAGGGCACTATGGCTACACCTTC
CDR3: CSVVNTGHYGYTF

D: TRBD1
J: TRBJ2-1
size: NA
V: TRBV5-1
DNA: TGCGCCAGCAGCCCGGGGACAGGGAGCTCCTACAATGAGCAGTTCTTC
CDR3: CASSPGTGSSYNEQFF

D: TRBD2
J: TRBJ2-1
size: once
V: TRBV7-3
DNA: TGTGCCAGCAGCCAACTTGGGAGTAGCGGGAGCTACAATGAGCAGTTCTTC
CDR3: CASSQLGSSGSYNEQFF

D: NA
J: TRBJ1-1
size: NA
V: TRBV6-5
DNA: TGTGCCAGCAGTTACCAGGCTCAGGGAACAGCTTTCTTT
CDR3: CASSYQAQGTAFF

D: NA
J: TRBJ2-6
size: NA
V: TRBV15
DNA: TGTGCCACCAGCCTACGCCCCCCGCTTGCCAACGTCCTGACTTTC
CDR3: CATSLRPPLANVLTF

D: TRBD1
J: TRBJ1-1
size: NA
V: TRBV19
DNA: TGTGCCAGTAGTACCGGACAGGGAGGGACTGAAGCTTTCTTT
CDR3: CASSTGQGGTEAFF

D: NA
J: TRBJ1-4
size: few
V: TRBV27
DNA: TGTGCCAGCAGTCCCCAGACAGCTTATAATGAAAAACTGTTTTTT
CDR3: CASSPQTAYNEKLFF

D: NA
J: TRBJ2-7
size: NA
V: TRBV6-5
DNA: TGTGCCAGCGGCGTACTAGCCTACGAGCAGTACTTC
CDR3: CASGVLAYEQYF